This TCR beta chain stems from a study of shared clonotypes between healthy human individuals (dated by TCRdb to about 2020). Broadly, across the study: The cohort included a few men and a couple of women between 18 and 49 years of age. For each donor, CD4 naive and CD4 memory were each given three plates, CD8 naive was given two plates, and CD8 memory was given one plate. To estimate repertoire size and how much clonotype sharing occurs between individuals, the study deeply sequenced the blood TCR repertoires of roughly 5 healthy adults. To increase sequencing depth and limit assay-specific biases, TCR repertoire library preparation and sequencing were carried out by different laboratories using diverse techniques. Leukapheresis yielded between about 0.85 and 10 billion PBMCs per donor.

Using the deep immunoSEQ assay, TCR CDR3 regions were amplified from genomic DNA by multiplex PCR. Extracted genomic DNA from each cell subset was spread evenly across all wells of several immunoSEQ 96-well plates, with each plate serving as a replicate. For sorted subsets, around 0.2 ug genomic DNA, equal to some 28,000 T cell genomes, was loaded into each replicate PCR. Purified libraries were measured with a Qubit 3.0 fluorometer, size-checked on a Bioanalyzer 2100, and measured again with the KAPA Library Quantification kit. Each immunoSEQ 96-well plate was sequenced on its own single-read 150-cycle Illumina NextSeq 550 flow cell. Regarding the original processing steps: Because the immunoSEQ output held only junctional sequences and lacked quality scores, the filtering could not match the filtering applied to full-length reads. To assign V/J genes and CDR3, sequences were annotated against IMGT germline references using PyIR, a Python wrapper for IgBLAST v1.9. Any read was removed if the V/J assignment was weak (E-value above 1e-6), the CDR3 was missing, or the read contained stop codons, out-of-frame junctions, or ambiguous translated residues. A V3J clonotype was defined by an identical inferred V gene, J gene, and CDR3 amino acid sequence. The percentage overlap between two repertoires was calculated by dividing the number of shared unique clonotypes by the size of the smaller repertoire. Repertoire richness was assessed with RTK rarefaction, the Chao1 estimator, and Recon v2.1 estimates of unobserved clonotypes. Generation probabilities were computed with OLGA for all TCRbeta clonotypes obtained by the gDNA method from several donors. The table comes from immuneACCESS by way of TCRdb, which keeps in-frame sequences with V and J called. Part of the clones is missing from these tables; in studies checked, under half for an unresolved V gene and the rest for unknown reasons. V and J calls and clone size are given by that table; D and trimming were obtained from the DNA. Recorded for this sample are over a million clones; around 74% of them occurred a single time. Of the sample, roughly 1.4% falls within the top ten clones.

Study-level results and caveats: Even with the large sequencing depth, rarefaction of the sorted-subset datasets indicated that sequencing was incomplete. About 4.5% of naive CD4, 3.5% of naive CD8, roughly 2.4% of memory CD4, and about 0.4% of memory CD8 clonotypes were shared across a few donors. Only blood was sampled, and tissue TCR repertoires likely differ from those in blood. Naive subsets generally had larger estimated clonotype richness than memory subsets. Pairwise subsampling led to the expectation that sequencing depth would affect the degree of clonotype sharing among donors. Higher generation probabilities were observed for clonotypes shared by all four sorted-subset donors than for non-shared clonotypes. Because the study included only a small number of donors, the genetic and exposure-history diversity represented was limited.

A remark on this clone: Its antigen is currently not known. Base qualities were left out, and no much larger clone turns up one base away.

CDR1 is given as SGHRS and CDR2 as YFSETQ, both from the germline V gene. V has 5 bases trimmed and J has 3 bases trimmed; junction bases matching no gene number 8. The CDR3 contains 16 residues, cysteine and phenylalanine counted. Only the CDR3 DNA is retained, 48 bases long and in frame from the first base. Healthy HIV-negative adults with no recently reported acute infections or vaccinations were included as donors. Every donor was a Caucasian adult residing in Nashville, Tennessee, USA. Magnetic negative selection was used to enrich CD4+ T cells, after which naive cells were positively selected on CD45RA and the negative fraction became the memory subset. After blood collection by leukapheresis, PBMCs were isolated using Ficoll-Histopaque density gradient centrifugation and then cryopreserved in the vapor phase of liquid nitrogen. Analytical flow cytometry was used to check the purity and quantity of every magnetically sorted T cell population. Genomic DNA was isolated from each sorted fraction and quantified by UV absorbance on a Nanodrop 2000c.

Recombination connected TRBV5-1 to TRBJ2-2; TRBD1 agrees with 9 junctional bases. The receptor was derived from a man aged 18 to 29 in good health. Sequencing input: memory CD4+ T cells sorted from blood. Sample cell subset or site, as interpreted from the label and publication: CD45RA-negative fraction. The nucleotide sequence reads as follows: TGCGCCAGCAGACGTACAGGGGGCGCGTACACCGGGGAGCTGTTTTTT. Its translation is CASRRTGGAYTGELFF.